This TCR beta chain was captured in a study of cytomegalovirus exposure and HLA in healthy donors. The V gene lost 3 bases and the J gene lost 1 base, with 11 bases spanning the gap. Germline loops: CDR1 SGHDT, CDR2 YYEEEE. The length of the CDR3 is 15 residues. Primers for the PCR totalled 60 Vbeta and 13 Jbeta. Profiling relied on immunoSEQ multiplex PCR, and the TCRdb table lists in-frame clones only, not all of them. The data contain roughly 140,000 clones, about 84% of them singletons. The chain joins TRBV5-6 to TRBJ1-3; D remains unclear. What was sequenced was PBMCs. This TCR came from a male donor in good health and CMV-seronegative. In nucleotides, the CDR3 is TGTGCCAGCAGCTCCAATCCGAGTTCTGGAAACACCATATATTTT. The encoded protein is CASSSNPSSGNTIYF.